The sequence of this T cell receptor (beta chain) was determined in a study of tumor-infiltrating lymphocytes in primary liver carcinoma (TCRdb year 2017). Context from the whole study: Surgical resection was performed in China between 2015 and early 2016 on a handful of patients with histopathologically diagnosed primary liver carcinoma. For each liver tumor, the study sampled five regions along with adjacent normal tissue and blood, and applied TCRbeta repertoire sequencing, expression microarrays and whole-exome sequencing. The five patients, three men and two women aged 30 to 69 years, had hepatocellular carcinoma (four) or combined HCC and intrahepatic cholangiocarcinoma (one). The tumors of the five patients were staged as T1-T3 N0M0, with maximum diameters ranging from roughly 4.2 to 11 cm. A total of some 35 specimens from 5 patients went through TCRbeta repertoire sequencing, namely 25 tumor regions, 5 adjacent noncancerous liver tissues and 5 peripheral blood samples. Repertoires from technical replicates were highly reproducible, with mean shared-clone rates roughly 0.9 and correlation coefficients above 0.98. Roughly 3.5 to 7.5 million productive TCRbeta reads were obtained per sample, and no significant difference in read depth was found between tissue types.

Measured from the cysteine to the phenylalanine, the CDR3 is 17 residues long. The read is trimmed to its CDR3 DNA, 51 bases read in frame from base 1. CDR1 and CDR2, looked up from the germline V gene, are SGHNT and YENEEA. Note on this clonotype: Its antigen remains undetermined. The junction differs from germline at one of its ends, possibly a read error.

Blood RNA was extracted from unsorted whole blood with TRIzol reagent; germline DNA came from the DNeasy Blood & Tissue kit. At the time of sampling, the patients had chronic HBV infection and had not received any treatment. Before surgery, about 4 milliliters of peripheral blood were collected into K2EDTA tubes. Paper-wide results and their limitations: With just a few patients in the study, the authors point out that the findings should be validated in a larger study. Repertoire overlap was higher between tumor regions (mean around 35%) than tumor-adjacent (approximately 17%) or tumor-blood (14%) pairs, consistent with antigen-driven expansion. Because the samples were bulk and unsorted, CD4+ and CD8+ T cell repertoires could not be compared. Only the TCR beta chain was sequenced, so true repertoire diversity is likely underestimated because unpaired alpha chains were not captured. Compared with blood, tumors had a significantly larger share of the repertoire taken up by the top 250 clones (p = 0.039).

TCRbeta-specific cDNA was reverse-transcribed from 500 ng total RNA using a constant-region primer and ProtoScript II reverse transcriptase. Construction of the TCRbeta libraries relied on three nested rounds of multiplex PCR, following a slightly modified ARM-PCR procedure. Each of the first two PCR rounds ran for 10 cycles and used multiplex TRBV1-TRBV30 forward primers together with a Cbeta reverse primer. Sample barcodes and Illumina adapters were added in a final 25-cycle PCR using Deep VentR polymerase. Before sequencing, amplicons of 200-500 bp were gel-purified using a QIAquick gel extraction kit. An Illumina HiSeq 2500 was used to sequence the TCRbeta amplicons, generating 250-bp paired-end reads. On the study's bioinformatics: Trimmomatic v0.33 was used to quality-trim the reads, and FLASH v1.2.11 was used to merge paired reads so that full CDR3 sequences could be recovered. V, D and J germline segments were assigned to the rearranged TCRbeta sequences by MiGEC v1.2.1b. VDJtools v1.0.0 computed clonotype statistics and Shannon-Wiener diversity indices. Except for diversity analysis, only each sample's 250 most abundant clonotypes were used in subsequent analyses to reduce sampling bias. TCRdb reprocessing: public reads trimmed at Q25 with fastp, clones called with MiXCR, in-frame beta chains kept. When rows share a CDR3 protein, they turn into one entry using the most common DNA and genes. The V and J calls follow TCRdb's processing rather than the paper's. Recorded for this sample are 250,000 to 400,000 distinct CDR3 sequences; approximately 60% of them occurred a single time. The ten largest clones represent more than 8.5% of the sample.

Sequencing used peripheral blood. The chain is encoded by TRBV11-3 joined to TRBJ2-6; 7 bases in the junction line up with TRBD1. This TCR came from a middle-aged man with primary liver carcinoma and hepatitis B virus infection. The CDR3 protein is CACSPGTAQSGANVLTF. In nucleotide form, the sequence is TGTGCCTGCAGCCCCGGGACAGCCCAGTCTGGGGCCAACGTCCTGACTTTC.